This TCR beta chain was documented in a study of CD8+CD57+ T cells in acquired aplastic anemia. Study context: Sorted CD4+ and CD8+ cells yielded about 2.9 ug of DNA on average.

Patients chosen for sequencing had CD8+CD57+ cells that had expanded, as shown by flow cytometry. Patients were therapy-naive when their blood was sampled. Study-level findings and limits: Patients and controls were not found to differ significantly in CD8+ Simpson's diversity. Common to patients and controls were approximately 30 CD8+ CDR3 sequences.

The V segment lost 7 bases and the J segment 4 bases; nucleotides outside the gene matches: 5. The germline V gene has CDR1 ENHRY and CDR2 SYGVKD. The length of the CDR3 is 13 residues. This clonotype was counted at least ten times. Its cognate antigen is unknown. The TCR beta profiling, which covered VDJ combination and CDR3 sequence, was carried out using genomic DNA as the template. TCRdb used MiXCR to reprocess the reads, holding one entry per CDR3 protein. The sample lists 160,000 or so distinct CDR3 sequences, 45% to 55% occurring once. The specimen sequenced was sorted CD4+, CD8+, or CD8+CD57+ T cells (not recorded which) from PBMCs. This TCR came from a human donor with aplastic anemia. The J gene is TRBJ1-2, the V gene TRBV10-3, with 8 bases lining up with TRBD1. The CDR3 sequence is CAITRDRSYGYTF. DNA of the CDR3: TGTGCCATCACCCGGGACAGGTCCTATGGCTACACCTTC.